Reported below is one T cell receptor (beta chain). Its specificity is unknown. CDR3 length: 17 residues. Germline loops: CDR1 SGHVS, CDR2 FNYEAQ. With 1 base clipped from V and 0 bases from J, the junction kept 7 bases outside the gene matches. cDNA libraries for TCR beta contained unique molecular identifiers. MiXCR, run by TCRdb on the PCR reads, gives a single entry per CDR3 protein. The sample lists about 430,000 distinct CDR3 sequences, about 39% seen once, with approximately 7.7% in the top ten. The data were obtained in a study of post-analysis software for immune sequencing data. Whole-study results and caveats: Four or five TRBV segments, TRBV5-6, TRBV5-1 and TRBV20-1 among them, were found more frequent in patients than controls.

The TCR comes from a girl between 2 and 10 years old with multiple sclerosis. Sequenced input: blood. This rearrangement joins TRBV7-6 to TRBJ1-1; 8 bases match TRBD1. The CDR3 nucleotides read TGTGCCAGCAGCTTAGAGGGGGGGACAGGTATGAACACTGAAGCTTTCTTT. Protein product: CASSLEGGTGMNTEAFF.